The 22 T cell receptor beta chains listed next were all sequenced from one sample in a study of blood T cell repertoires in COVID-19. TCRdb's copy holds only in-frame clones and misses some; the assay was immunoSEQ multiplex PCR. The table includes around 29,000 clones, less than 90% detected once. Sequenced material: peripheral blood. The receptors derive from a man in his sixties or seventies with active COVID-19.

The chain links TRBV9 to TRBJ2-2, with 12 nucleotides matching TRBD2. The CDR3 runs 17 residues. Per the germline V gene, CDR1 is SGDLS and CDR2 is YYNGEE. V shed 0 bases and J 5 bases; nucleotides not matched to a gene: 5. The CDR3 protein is CASSVVGLAGFTGELFF. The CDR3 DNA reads TGTGCCAGCAGCGTAGTCGGACTAGCGGGATTTACCGGGGAGCTGTTTTTT.

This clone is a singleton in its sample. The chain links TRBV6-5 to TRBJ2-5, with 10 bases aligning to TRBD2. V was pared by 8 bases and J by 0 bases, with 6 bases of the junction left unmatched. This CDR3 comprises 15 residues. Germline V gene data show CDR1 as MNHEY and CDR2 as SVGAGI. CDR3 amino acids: CASRGSGRDQETQYF. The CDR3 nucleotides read TGTGCCAGCCGGGGGAGCGGGAGGGACCAAGAGACCCAGTACTTC.

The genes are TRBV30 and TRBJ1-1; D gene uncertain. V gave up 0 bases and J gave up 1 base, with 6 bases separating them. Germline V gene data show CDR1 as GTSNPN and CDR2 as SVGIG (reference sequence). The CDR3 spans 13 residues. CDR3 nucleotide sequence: TGTGCCTGGAGTGTACTAACGAACACTGAAGCTTTCTTT. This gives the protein CAWSVLTNTEAFF. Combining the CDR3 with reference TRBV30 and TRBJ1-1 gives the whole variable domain SQTIHQWPATLVQPVGSPLSLECTVEGTSNPNLYWYRQAAGRGLQLLFYSVGIGQISSEVPQNLSASRPQDRQFILSSKKLLLSDSGFYLCAWSVLTNTEAFFGQGTRLTVV.

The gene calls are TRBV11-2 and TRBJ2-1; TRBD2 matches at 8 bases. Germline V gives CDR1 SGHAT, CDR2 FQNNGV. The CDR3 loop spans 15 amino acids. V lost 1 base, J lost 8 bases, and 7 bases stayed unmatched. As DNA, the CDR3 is TGTGCCAGCAGCTTAGCTGGAGCGGGAGACGATGAGCAGTTCTTC. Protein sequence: CASSLAGAGDDEQFF.

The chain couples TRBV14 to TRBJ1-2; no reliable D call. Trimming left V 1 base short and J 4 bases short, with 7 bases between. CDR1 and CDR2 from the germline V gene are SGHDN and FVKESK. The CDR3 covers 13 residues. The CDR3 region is CASSQGLGYGYTF. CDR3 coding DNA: TGTGCCAGCAGCCAAGGCCTCGGCTATGGCTACACCTTC.

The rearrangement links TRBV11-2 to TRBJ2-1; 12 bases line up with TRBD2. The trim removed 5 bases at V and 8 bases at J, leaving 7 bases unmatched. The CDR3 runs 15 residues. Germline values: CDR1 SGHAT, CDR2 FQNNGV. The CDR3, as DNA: TGTGCCAGCAGCCCGGGACTAGCGGGTAGCGATGAGCAGTTCTTC. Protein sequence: CASSPGLAGSDEQFF.

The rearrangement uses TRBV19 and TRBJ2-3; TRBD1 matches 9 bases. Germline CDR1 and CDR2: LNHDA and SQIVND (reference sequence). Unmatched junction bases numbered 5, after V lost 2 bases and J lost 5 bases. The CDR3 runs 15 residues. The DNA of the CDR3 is TGTGCCAGTAGTATACCGGGACAGGGAAAAGATACGCAGTATTTT. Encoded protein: CASSIPGQGKDTQYF.

The CDR3 is CASSSTGGWGFGVLRTNEKLFF. The CDR3 DNA reads as TGTGCCAGCAGCTCGACAGGGGGCTGGGGGTTCGGGGTCCTCAGGACTAATGAAAAACTGTTTTTT. This chain links TRBV7-8 with TRBJ1-4; 10 bases are shared with TRBD1. Trimming took 4 bases from V and 2 from J; bases not matched to a gene: 22. CDR3 length: 22 amino acids. The V gene's germline CDR1 is SGHVS and CDR2 FQNEAQ. Full variable domain (outside the CDR3, taken from reference TRBV7-8 and TRBJ1-4): GAGVSQSPRYKVAKRGQDVALRCDPISGHVSLFWYQQALGQGPEFLTYFQNEAQLDKSGLPSDRFFAERPEGSVSTLKIQRTQQEDSAVYLCASSSTGGWGFGVLRTNEKLFFGSGTQLSVL.

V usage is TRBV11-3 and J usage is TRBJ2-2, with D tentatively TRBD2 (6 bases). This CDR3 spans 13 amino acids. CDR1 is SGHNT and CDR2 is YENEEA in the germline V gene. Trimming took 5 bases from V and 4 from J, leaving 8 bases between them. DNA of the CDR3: TGTGCCAGCAGCGGGAGGCGCACCGGGGAGCTGTTTTTT. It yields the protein CASSGRRTGELFF. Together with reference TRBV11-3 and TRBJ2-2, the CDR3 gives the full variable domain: EAGVVQSPRYKIIEKKQPVAFWCNPISGHNTLYWYLQNLGQGPELLIRYENEEAVDDSQLPKDRFSAERLKGVDSTLKIQPAELGDSAVYLCASSGRRTGELFFGEGSRLTVL.

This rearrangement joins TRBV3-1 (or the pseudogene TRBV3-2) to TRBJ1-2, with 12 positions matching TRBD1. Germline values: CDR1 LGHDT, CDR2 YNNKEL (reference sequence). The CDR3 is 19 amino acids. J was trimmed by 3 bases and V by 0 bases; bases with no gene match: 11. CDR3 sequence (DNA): TGTGCCAGCAGCCAAGATCCCCCGGGACAGGGGGCATGTCACTATGGCTACACCTTC. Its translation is CASSQDPPGQGACHYGYTF.

CDR3 DNA: TGTGCCAGCAGCACGACTAGGAACGAGCAGTACTTC. It is translated as CASSTTRNEQYF. The V and J genes are TRBV12-3 or TRBV12-4 and TRBJ2-7, with D possibly matching TRBD2 (6 bases). The V gene lost 6 bases and the J gene lost 5 bases, with 11 bases spanning the gap. This CDR3 contains 12 residues.

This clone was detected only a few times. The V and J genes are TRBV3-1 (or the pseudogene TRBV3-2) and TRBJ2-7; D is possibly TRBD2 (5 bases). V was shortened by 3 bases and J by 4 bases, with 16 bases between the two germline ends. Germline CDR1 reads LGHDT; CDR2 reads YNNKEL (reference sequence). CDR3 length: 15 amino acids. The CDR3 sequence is CASSQASGPRYEQYF. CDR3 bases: TGTGCCAGCAGCCAGGCCAGCGGTCCCAGGTACGAGCAGTACTTC.

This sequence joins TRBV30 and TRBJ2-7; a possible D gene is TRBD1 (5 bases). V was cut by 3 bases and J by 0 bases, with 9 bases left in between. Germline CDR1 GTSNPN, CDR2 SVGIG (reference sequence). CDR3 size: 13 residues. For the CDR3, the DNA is TGTGCCTGGAGGGGCAGGGTCTCCTACGAGCAGTACTTC. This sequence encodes CAWRGRVSYEQYF.

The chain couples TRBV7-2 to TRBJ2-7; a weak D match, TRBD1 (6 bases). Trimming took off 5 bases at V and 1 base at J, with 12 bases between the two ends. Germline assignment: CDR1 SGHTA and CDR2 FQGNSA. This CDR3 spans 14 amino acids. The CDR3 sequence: CASSPGAWSYEQYF. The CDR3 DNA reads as TGTGCCAGCAGCCCAGGGGCGTGGTCCTACGAGCAGTACTTC.

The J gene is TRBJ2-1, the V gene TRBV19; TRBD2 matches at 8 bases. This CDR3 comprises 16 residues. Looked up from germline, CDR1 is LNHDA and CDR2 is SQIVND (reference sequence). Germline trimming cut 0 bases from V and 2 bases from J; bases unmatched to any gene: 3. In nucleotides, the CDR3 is TGTGCCAGTAGTATAGAAGGTAGCGGGACCTACAATGAGCAGTTCTTC. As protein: CASSIEGSGTYNEQFF.

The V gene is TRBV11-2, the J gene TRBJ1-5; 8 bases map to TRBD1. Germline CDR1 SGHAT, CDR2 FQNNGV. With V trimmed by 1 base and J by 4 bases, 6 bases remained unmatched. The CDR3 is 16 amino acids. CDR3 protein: CASSLGAGGGNQPQHF. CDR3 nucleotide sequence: TGTGCCAGCAGCTTAGGAGCAGGGGGCGGAAATCAGCCCCAGCATTTT.

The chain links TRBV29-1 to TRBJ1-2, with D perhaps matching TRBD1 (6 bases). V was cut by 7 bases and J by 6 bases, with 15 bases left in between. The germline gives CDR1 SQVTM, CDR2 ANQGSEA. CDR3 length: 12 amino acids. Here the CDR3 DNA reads TGCAGCGCGACGCCTAACAGGGATGGCTACACCTTC. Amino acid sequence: CSATPNRDGYTF.

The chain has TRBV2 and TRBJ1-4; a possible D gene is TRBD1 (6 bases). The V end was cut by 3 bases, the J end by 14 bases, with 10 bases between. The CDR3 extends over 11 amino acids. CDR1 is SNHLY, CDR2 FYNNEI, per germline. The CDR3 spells CASSDGRGLFF. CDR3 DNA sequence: TGTGCCAGCAGTGATGGCAGGGGTCTGTTTTTT.

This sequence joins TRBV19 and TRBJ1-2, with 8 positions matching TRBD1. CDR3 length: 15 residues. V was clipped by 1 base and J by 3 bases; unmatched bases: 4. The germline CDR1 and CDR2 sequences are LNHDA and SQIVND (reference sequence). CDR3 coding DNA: TGTGCCAGTAGTATAGCAGGGGGCGACTACTATGGCTACACCTTC. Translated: CASSIAGGDYYGYTF.

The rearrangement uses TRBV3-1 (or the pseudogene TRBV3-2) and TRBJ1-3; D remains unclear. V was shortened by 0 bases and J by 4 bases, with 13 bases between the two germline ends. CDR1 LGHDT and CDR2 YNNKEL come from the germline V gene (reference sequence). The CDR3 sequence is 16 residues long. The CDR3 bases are TGTGCCAGCAGCCAAGATCGGGTAGTCCCCGGAAACACCATATATTTT. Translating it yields CASSQDRVVPGNTIYF.

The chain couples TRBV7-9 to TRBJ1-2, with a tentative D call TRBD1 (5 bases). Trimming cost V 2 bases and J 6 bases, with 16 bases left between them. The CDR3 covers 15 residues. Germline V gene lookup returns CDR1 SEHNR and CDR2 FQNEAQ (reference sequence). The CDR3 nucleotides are TGTGCCAGCAGCTTAAGAGGGGATGCGGGGAATGGCTACACCTTC. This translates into CASSLRGDAGNGYTF. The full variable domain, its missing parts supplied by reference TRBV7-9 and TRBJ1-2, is DTGVSQNPRHKITKRGQNVTFRCDPISEHNRLYWYRQTLGQGPEFLTYFQNEAQLEKSRLLSDRFSAERPKGSFSTLEIQRTEQGDSAMYLCASSLRGDAGNGYTFGSGTRLTVV.

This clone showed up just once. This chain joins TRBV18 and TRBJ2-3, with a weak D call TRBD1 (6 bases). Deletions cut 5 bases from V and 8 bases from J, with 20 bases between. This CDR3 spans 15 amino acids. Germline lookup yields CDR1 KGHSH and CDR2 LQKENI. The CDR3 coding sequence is TGTGCCAGCTCATCGGCCAGGGGACAAAGGGTTACGCAGTATTTT. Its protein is CASSSARGQRVTQYF. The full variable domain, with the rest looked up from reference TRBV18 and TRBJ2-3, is NAGVMQNPRHLVRRRGQEARLRCSPMKGHSHVYWYRQLPEEGLKFMVYLQKENIIDESGMPKERFSAEFPKEGPSILRIQQVVRGDSAAYFCASSSARGQRVTQYFGPGTRLTVL.